This entry lists 22 T cell receptor beta chains sequenced from one sample in a study of T cells in Graves' hyperthyroidism and ophthalmopathy. Authors of the study amplified TCR beta CDR3 regions from RNA transcripts. In the first-round RT-PCR of the TCR CDR3, the HTBI primer set was used. TCRdb fed the multiplex PCR reads into MiXCR, producing one record per CDR3 protein. The sample yields roughly 560,000 distinct CDR3 sequences, under 15% seen once. Sequenced input: blood. The receptors here all came from a woman aged 40 to 55 with Graves' ophthalmopathy.

The chain joins TRBV6-1 to TRBJ2-5, with TRBD1 matching over 7 bases. Germline CDR1 reads MNHNS; CDR2 reads SASEGT. V was pared by 3 bases and J by 5 bases, with 6 bases of the junction left unmatched. This CDR3 comprises 14 residues. The CDR3 sequence: CASSDPQGRETQYF. The DNA of the CDR3 is TGTGCCAGCAGTGACCCACAGGGGCGGGAGACCCAGTACTTC.

This clonotype was detected ten times or more. Since a much larger clone is just one base distant, this may be a read error. V gene TRBV10-2 combines with J gene TRBJ2-5; 8 bases match TRBD2. Germline V CDR1 and CDR2: WSHSY, SAAADI. Trimming at V came to 0 bases and at J to 4 bases, leaving 10 bases not matched to a gene. The CDR3 contains 17 residues. The CDR3: CASSESTGLVGGETQYF. The CDR3 DNA sequence: TGCGCCAGCAGTGAGTCGACGGGACTAGTGGGAGGAGAGACCCAGTACTTC.

This clonotype was picked up many times. This chain links TRBV2 with TRBJ1-1, with D possibly TRBD1 on 5 matching bases. V lost 2 bases to trimming and J lost 0 bases, with 7 bases between them. Germline CDR1 and CDR2: SNHLY and FYNNEI. CDR3 length: 14 amino acids. The DNA of the CDR3 is TGTGCCAGCAGTGAACACAGGATGAACACTGAAGCTTTCTTT. Translated: CASSEHRMNTEAFF. The whole variable domain, remainder taken from reference TRBV2 and TRBJ1-1, is EPEVTQTPSHQVTQMGQEVILRCVPISNHLYFYWYRQILGQKVEFLVSFYNNEISEKSEIFDDQFSVERPDGSNFTLKIRSTKLEDSAMYFCASSEHRMNTEAFFGQGTRLTVV.

This clonotype appeared many times. The rearrangement links TRBV20-1 to TRBJ2-5, with D perhaps matching TRBD1 (5 bases). From germline, CDR1 is DFQATT and CDR2 SNEGSKA (reference sequence). CDR3 size: 12 residues. The V gene lost 1 base and the J gene lost 5 bases, with 8 bases spanning the gap. This chain's CDR3 is CSARGRDETQYF. CDR3 sequence (DNA): TGCAGTGCTAGAGGCAGGGATGAGACCCAGTACTTC.

The chain uses TRBV7-9 and TRBJ2-5; D gene uncertain. The CDR3 runs to 13 residues. Germline assignment: CDR1 SEHNR and CDR2 FQNEAQ (reference sequence). The V end lost 3 bases, the J end lost 5 bases, and 10 bases lay between the germline ends. For the CDR3, the DNA is TGTGCCAGCAGCTTCACAGCCTTGGAGACCCAGTACTTC. This translates into CASSFTALETQYF.

This chain joins TRBV6-2 or TRBV6-3 and TRBJ2-7; either TRBD1 or TRBD2 may supply D (5 bases each). Trimming removed 7 bases from V and 3 bases from J, with 22 bases in between. The germline V gene encodes CDR1 MNHEY and CDR2 SVGEGT. This CDR3 is built from 16 residues. This CDR3 is CASTRVRGAPDYEQYF. Written as DNA, the CDR3 is TGTGCCAGCACCAGGGTCCGGGGCGCCCCGGACTACGAGCAGTACTTC.

This clonotype was counted ten times or more. The chain uses TRBV20-1 and TRBJ2-5; D may be TRBD2 (7 bases). The CDR3 extends over 17 amino acids. V was cut by 4 bases and J by 4 bases, with 25 bases left in between. Looked up from germline, CDR1 is DFQATT and CDR2 is SNEGSKA (reference sequence). CDR3 amino acids: CSATGYNPSGGGETQYF. The CDR3 bases are TGCAGTGCTACTGGATATAACCCTAGCGGAGGGGGAGAGACCCAGTACTTC.

At least ten counts were recorded for this clonotype. This chain connects TRBV20-1 to TRBJ2-5, with a possible D match to TRBD2 (6 bases). This CDR3 has 13 residues. V was trimmed by 7 bases and J by 3 bases, leaving 15 bases between them. Germline assignment: CDR1 DFQATT and CDR2 SNEGSKA (reference sequence). CDR3 bases: TGCAGTGGGGACTCAAACACCGAAGAGACCCAGTACTTC. Translation gives CSGDSNTEETQYF.

This clonotype was seen repeatedly, ten times or more. The V and J genes are TRBV19 and TRBJ2-7; 8 nucleotides align to TRBD2. The CDR3 runs to 13 residues. CDR1 is LNHDA, CDR2 SQIVND, per germline (reference sequence). V was clipped by 6 bases and J by 3 bases; unmatched bases: 4. The CDR3 DNA is TGTGCCAGTAGCGCAAGCGGGGGCTACGAGCAGTACTTC. Its translation: CASSASGGYEQYF.

This clonotype was counted between two and nine times. The chain carries TRBV30 and TRBJ1-6; the match to TRBD1 covers 8 bases. This CDR3 has 16 residues. Unmatched junction bases numbered 16, after V lost 0 bases and J lost 15 bases. Looked up from germline, CDR1 is GTSNPN and CDR2 is SVGIG (reference sequence). CDR3 bases: TGTGCCTGGAGTGTACTCTTTGGACAGGGACCACAAGACCTCCACTTT. This sequence encodes CAWSVLFGQGPQDLHF. Drawing the rest from reference TRBV30 and TRBJ1-6, the complete variable domain is SQTIHQWPATLVQPVGSPLSLECTVEGTSNPNLYWYRQAAGRGLQLLFYSVGIGQISSEVPQNLSASRPQDRQFILSSKKLLLSDSGFYLCAWSVLFGQGPQDLHFGNGTRLTVT.

J is TRBJ2-2 and V is TRBV28; 7 nucleotides agree with TRBD1. The CDR3 length is 15 residues. Per germline, CDR1 MDHEN and CDR2 SYDVKM. Trimming at V came to 4 bases and at J to 7 bases, leaving 9 bases not matched to a gene. The CDR3 DNA follows: TGTGCCAGCAGTTCCGGGACAGATTACATCGGGGAGCTGTTTTTT. Encoded protein: CASSSGTDYIGELFF.

The CDR3 nucleotides read TGTGCCAGCAGCTTAACGGCTTCACCCCTCCACTTT. It encodes CASSLTASPLHF. The gene calls are TRBV7-9 and TRBJ1-6; D is unresolved. This CDR3 is built from 12 residues. V was pared by 2 bases and J by 9 bases, with 5 bases between. The germline V gene has CDR1 SEHNR and CDR2 FQNEAQ (reference sequence).

This clonotype occurred many times. The rearrangement uses TRBV6-1 and TRBJ2-2, with D unclear. The V gene lost 3 bases and the J gene lost 2 bases, with 4 bases spanning the gap. This CDR3 is built from 13 residues. Germline V gives CDR1 MNHNS, CDR2 SASEGT. Here the CDR3 reads CASSEINTGELFF. The CDR3 DNA sequence: TGTGCCAGCAGTGAGATCAACACCGGGGAGCTGTTTTTT.

This clonotype was recorded many times. The chain links TRBV6-2 or TRBV6-3 to TRBJ2-3; D unresolved. The germline V gene encodes CDR1 MNHEY and CDR2 SVGEGT. V was cut by 0 bases and J by 3 bases, with 19 bases left in between. This CDR3 spans 18 amino acids. CDR3 sequence: CASSYSSGGARETDTQYF. CDR3 sequence (DNA): TGTGCCAGCAGTTACTCGAGTGGCGGAGCACGAGAAACAGATACGCAGTATTTT.

This clonotype was counted at least ten times. The chain uses TRBV28 and TRBJ2-6, with D unresolved. The germline V and J ends were trimmed by 6 bases and 0 bases, with 12 bases remaining between them. Germline V gene data show CDR1 as MDHEN and CDR2 as SYDVKM. The CDR3 has 16 residues. DNA of the CDR3: TGTGCCAGCAGAAAGGACGTTCACTCTGGGGCCAACGTCCTGACTTTC. Amino acid sequence: CASRKDVHSGANVLTF.

This clonotype was seen repeatedly, ten times or more. The genes are TRBV6-5 and TRBJ2-7, with unresolved D. The CDR3 is 13 residues long. CDR1 MNHEY and CDR2 SVGAGI come from the germline V gene. V gave up 2 bases and J gave up 1 base, with 6 bases separating them. In DNA, the CDR3 is TGTGCCAGCAGTTACGAGGCGTCCTACGAGCAGTACTTC. This gives the protein CASSYEASYEQYF.

This clonotype has just a few counts. J is TRBJ2-3 and V is TRBV6-2 or TRBV6-3; TRBD2 might be the D (5 bases). The CDR3 runs to 15 residues. Trimming pared 2 bases from V and 0 bases from J, leaving 9 bases between. From germline, CDR1 is MNHEY and CDR2 SVGEGT. The CDR3 nucleotides read TGTGCCAGCAGTTACGAGGGCTATAGCACAGATACGCAGTATTTT. Amino acids: CASSYEGYSTDTQYF.

The sample holds many counts of this clonotype. This rearrangement joins TRBV2 to TRBJ2-7, with 7 bases aligning to TRBD2. The CDR3 loop spans 14 amino acids. The trim removed 7 bases at V and 5 bases at J, leaving 11 bases unmatched. The germline V gene encodes CDR1 SNHLY and CDR2 FYNNEI. The CDR3 sequence: CASNRLALINEQYF. In nucleotides, the CDR3 is TGTGCCAGCAATCGACTAGCCCTCATAAACGAGCAGTACTTC.

This clonotype was seen many times. The genes are TRBV20-1 and TRBJ1-5; tentatively, D is TRBD1 (6 bases). This CDR3 is built from 14 residues. Per germline, CDR1 DFQATT and CDR2 SNEGSKA (reference sequence). The V gene lost 0 bases and the J gene lost 7 bases, with 13 bases spanning the gap. The CDR3 loop is CSARDEGGGQPQHF. CDR3 nucleotides: TGCAGTGCTAGAGATGAGGGGGGCGGGCAGCCCCAGCATTTT.

This clonotype was detected ten times or more. The chain couples TRBV12-3 or TRBV12-4 to TRBJ1-1; D ambiguous. The CDR3 contains 16 residues. V lost 1 base to trimming and J lost 0 bases, with 12 bases between them. CDR3 sequence reads: CASSLGLGGMNTEAFF. The CDR3 DNA reads TGTGCCAGCAGTTTAGGTCTGGGAGGCATGAACACTGAAGCTTTCTTT.

This clonotype was detected ten times or more. The rearrangement joins TRBV6-1 to TRBJ2-7; D is unclear. This CDR3 has 15 residues. Germline V gene data show CDR1 as MNHNS and CDR2 as SASEGT. Trimming removed 5 bases from V and 3 bases from J, with 17 bases in between. CDR3: CASSTSWPTGYEQYF. For the CDR3, the DNA is TGTGCCAGCAGTACGTCTTGGCCGACTGGCTACGAGCAGTACTTC.

This clonotype was seen repeatedly, ten times or more. This chain joins TRBV6-1 and TRBJ2-7; TRBD1 or TRBD2 may be the D gene (6 bases each). The CDR3 runs 15 residues. Trimming pared 5 bases from V and 0 bases from J, leaving 14 bases between. Looked up from germline, CDR1 is MNHNS and CDR2 is SASEGT. CDR3 nucleotide sequence: TGTGCCAGCAGTAGCCCGGGGGCTAGCTCCTACGAGCAGTACTTC. Amino acid sequence: CASSSPGASSYEQYF.